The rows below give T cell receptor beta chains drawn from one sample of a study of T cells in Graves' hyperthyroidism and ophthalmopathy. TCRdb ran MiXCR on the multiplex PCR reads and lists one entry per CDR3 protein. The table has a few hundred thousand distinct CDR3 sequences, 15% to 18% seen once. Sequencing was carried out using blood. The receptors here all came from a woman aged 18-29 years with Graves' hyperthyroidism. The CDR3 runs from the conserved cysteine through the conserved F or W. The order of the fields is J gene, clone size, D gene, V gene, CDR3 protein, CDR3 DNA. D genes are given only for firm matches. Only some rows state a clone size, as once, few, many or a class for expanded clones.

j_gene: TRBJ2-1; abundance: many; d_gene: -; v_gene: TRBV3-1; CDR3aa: CASSQEAVGYNEQFF; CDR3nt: TGTGCCAGCAGCCAAGAGGCGGTCGGCTACAATGAGCAGTTCTTC
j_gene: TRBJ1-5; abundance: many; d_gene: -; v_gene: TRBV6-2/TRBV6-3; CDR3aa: CASSYSGRYQPQHF; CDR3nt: TGTGCCAGCAGTTACTCGGGGCGTTATCAGCCCCAGCATTTT
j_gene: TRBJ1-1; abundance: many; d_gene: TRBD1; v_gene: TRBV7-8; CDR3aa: CASSPSGTAYGREAFF; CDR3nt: TGTGCCAGCAGCCCCTCCGGGACAGCATATGGTCGCGAAGCTTTCTTT
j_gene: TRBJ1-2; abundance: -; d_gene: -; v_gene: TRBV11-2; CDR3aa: CASRGGSGFGGYTF; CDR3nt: TGTGCCAGTAGGGGCGGGTCAGGCTTTGGGGGCTACACCTTC
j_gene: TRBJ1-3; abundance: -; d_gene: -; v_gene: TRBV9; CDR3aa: CASSPVGGTGNTIYF; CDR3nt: TGTGCCAGCAGCCCTGTTGGAGGGACCGGAAACACCATATATTTT
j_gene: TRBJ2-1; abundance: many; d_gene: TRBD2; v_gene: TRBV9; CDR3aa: CASSVGPAGGYNEQFF; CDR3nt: TGTGCCAGCAGCGTAGGTCCAGCGGGAGGCTACAATGAGCAGTTCTTC
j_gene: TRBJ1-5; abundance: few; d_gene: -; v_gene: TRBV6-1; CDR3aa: CASSLSENQPQHF; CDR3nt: TGTGCCAGCAGCCTCTCCGAGAATCAGCCCCAGCATTTT
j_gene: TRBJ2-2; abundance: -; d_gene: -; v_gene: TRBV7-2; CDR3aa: CASSAAGTTHTGELFF; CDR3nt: TGTGCCAGCAGCGCCGCCGGGACAACGCACACCGGGGAGCTGTTTTTT
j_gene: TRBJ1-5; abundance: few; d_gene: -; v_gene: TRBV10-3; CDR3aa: CAISESYRAQPQHF; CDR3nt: TGTGCCATCAGTGAGTCCTACAGGGCCCAGCCCCAGCATTTT
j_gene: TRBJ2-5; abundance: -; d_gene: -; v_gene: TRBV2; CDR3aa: CADWGVDQETQYF; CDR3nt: TGTGCCGACTGGGGGGTTGACCAAGAGACCCAGTACTTC
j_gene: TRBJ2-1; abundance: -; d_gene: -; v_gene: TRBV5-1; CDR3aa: CAGSWLRVGNEQFF; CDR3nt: TGCGCCGGCAGCTGGCTCCGCGTCGGGAATGAGCAGTTCTTC
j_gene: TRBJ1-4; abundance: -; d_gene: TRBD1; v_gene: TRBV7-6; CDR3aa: CASSWDRAGDEKLFF; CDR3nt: TGTGCCAGCAGCTGGGACAGGGCCGGGGACGAAAAACTGTTTTTT
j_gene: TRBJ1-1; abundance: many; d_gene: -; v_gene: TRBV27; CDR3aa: CASSSSRMGTEAFF; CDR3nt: TGTGCCAGCAGTTCGTCCCGTATGGGGACTGAAGCTTTCTTT
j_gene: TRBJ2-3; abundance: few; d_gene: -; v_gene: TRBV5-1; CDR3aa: CASSLAPGPANTQYF; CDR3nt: TGCGCCAGCAGCTTGGCCCCGGGGCCGGCAAATACGCAGTATTTT
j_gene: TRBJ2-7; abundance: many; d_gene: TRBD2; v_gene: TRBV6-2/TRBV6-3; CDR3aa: CATERLAGIHEQYF; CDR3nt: TGTGCCACCGAACGACTAGCGGGAATCCACGAGCAGTACTTC